This T cell receptor (beta chain) was captured in a study of CD8+CD57+ T cells in acquired aplastic anemia. A word on this clonotype: Compared with germline, one end of the junction differs, possibly owing to a read error.

Template material for TCR beta VDJ and CDR3 profiling consisted of genomic DNA. TCRdb recomputed calls from the reads with MiXCR, one row per CDR3 protein. The profile shows fewer than 300,000 distinct CDR3 sequences, approximately 79% of them singletons. Sequencing was done on patients that had shown CD8+CD57+ cell expansion by flow cytometry. As a group, the patients uniformly had severe acquired aplastic anemia. The clonotype comes from a human donor with aplastic anemia. The sample comprised sorted CD4+, CD8+, or CD8+CD57+ T cells (not recorded which) from PBMCs.

CDR3 nucleotides: TGTGCCAGCAGCTTACAGCTGAGGGATCAGACCCAGCATTTT. Residues: CASSLQLRDQTQHF. V usage is TRBV7-2 and J usage is TRBJ1-5; unclear D gene. Looked up from germline, CDR1 is SGHTA and CDR2 is FQGNSA. The CDR3 sequence is 14 residues long.